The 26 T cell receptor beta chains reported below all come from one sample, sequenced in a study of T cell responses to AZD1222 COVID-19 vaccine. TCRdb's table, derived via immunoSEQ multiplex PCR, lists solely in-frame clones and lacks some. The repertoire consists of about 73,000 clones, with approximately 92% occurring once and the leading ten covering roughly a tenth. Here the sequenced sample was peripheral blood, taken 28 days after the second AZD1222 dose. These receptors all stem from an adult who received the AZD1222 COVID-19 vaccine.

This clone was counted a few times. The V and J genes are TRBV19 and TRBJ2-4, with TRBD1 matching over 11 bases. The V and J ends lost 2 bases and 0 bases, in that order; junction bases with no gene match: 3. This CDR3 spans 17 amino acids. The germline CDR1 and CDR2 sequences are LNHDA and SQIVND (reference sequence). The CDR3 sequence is CASSIPGTGGAKNIQYF. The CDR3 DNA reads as TGTGCCAGTAGTATACCCGGGACAGGGGGAGCCAAAAACATTCAGTACTTC.

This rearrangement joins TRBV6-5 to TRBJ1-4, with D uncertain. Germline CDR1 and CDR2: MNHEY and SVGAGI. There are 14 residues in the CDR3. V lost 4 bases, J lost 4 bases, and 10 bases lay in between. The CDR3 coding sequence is TGTGCCAGCAGTTGGCGGGGTGTTAATGAAAAACTGTTTTTT. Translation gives CASSWRGVNEKLFF.

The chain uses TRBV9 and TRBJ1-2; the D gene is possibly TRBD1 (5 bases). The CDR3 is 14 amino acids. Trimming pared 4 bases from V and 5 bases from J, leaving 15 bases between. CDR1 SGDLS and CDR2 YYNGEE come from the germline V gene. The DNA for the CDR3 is TGTGCCAGCAGCCTCGGGGGAGACCCGTATGGCTACACCTTC. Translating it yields CASSLGGDPYGYTF. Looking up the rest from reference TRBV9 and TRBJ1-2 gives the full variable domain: DSGVTQTPKHLITATGQRVTLRCSPRSGDLSVYWYQQSLDQGLQFLIQYYNGEERAKGNILERFSAQQFPDLHSELNLSSLELGDSALYFCASSLGGDPYGYTFGSGTRLTVV.

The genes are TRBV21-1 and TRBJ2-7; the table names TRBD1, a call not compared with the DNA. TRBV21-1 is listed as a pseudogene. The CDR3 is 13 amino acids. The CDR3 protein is CASSRPLTVIQYV. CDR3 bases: TGTGCCAGCAGCAGACCATTGACAGTTATTCAGTACGTC.

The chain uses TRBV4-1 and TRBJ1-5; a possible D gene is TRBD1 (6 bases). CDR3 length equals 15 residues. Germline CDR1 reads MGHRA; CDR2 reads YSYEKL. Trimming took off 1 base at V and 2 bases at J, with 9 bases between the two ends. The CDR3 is CASSQASGGNQPQHF. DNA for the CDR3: TGCGCCAGCAGCCAAGCGTCAGGGGGCAATCAGCCCCAGCATTTT.

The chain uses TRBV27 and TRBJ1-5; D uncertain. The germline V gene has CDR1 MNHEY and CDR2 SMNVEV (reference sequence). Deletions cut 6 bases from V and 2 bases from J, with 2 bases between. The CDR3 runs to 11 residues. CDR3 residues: CASSRNQPQHF. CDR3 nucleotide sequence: TGTGCCAGCAGCCGCAATCAGCCCCAGCATTTT.

The CDR3 region has the DNA TGTGCCAGCAGTTACTCGGGTGCAACTAATGAAAAACTGTTTTTT. Translated, it gives CASSYSGATNEKLFF. V gene TRBV6-5 combines with J gene TRBJ1-4; D is unresolved. The CDR3 is made up of 15 amino acids. From germline, CDR1 is MNHEY and CDR2 SVGAGI. Deletions cut 0 bases from V and 0 bases from J, with 5 bases between.

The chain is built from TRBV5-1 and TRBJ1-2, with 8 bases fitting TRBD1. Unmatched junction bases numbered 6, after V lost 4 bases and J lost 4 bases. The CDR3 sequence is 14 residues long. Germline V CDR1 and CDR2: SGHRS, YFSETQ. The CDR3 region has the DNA TGCGCCAGCAGCCCCGTCGACAGGGGCTATGGCTACACCTTC. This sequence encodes CASSPVDRGYGYTF. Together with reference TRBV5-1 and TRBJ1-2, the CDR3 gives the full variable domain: KAGVTQTPRYLIKTRGQQVTLSCSPISGHRSVSWYQQTPGQGLQFLFEYFSETQRNKGNFPGRFSGRQFSNSRSEMNVSTLELGDSALYLCASSPVDRGYGYTFGSGTRLTVV.

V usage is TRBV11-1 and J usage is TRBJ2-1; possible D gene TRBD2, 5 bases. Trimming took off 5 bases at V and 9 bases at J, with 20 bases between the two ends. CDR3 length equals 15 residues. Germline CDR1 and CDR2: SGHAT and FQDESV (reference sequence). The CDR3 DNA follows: TGTGCCAGCAGCCCAGAGGGTCTAGTAGGTGGTGAGCAGTTCTTC. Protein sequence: CASSPEGLVGGEQFF.

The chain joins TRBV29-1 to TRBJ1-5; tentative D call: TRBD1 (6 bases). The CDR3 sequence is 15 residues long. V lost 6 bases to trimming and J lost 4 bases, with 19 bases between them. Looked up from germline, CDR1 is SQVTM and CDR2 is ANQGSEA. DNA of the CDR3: TGCAGCGTATCACAAACCGGACAGTCTAATCAGCCCCAGCATTTT. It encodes CSVSQTGQSNQPQHF. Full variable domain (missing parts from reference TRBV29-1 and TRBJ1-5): SAVISQKPSRDICQRGTSLTIQCQVDSQVTMMFWYRQQPGQSLTLIATANQGSEATYESGFVIDKFPISRPNLTFSTLTVSNMSPEDSSIYLCSVSQTGQSNQPQHFGDGTRLSIL.

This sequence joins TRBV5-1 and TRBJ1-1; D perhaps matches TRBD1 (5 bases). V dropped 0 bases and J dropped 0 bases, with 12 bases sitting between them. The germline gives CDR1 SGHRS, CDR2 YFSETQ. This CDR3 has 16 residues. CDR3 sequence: CASSLEGPGMNTEAFF. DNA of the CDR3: TGCGCCAGCAGCTTGGAGGGTCCAGGGATGAACACTGAAGCTTTCTTT.

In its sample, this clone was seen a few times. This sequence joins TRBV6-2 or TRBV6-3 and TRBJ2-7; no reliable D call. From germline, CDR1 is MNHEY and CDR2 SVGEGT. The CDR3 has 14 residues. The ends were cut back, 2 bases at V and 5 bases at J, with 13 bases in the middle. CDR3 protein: CASSYDHRRDEQYF. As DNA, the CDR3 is TGTGCCAGCAGTTACGACCACCGCCGGGACGAGCAGTACTTC.

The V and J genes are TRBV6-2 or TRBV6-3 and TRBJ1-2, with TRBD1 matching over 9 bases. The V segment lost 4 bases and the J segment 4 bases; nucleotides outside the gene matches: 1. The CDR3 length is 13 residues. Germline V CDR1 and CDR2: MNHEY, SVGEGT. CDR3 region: CASSSGQGYGYTF. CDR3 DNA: TGTGCCAGCAGTTCGGGACAGGGCTATGGCTACACCTTC.

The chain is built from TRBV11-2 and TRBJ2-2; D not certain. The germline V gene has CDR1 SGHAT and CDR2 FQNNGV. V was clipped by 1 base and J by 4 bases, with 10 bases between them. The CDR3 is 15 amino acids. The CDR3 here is CASSLGGRRTGELFF. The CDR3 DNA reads TGTGCCAGCAGCTTAGGGGGAAGGCGCACCGGGGAGCTGTTTTTT.

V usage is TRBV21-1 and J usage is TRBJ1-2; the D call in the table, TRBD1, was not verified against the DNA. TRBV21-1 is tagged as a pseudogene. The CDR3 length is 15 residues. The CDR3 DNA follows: TGTGCCAGCACCAGGGACAGGGGACCCTCTTATGGCTACACCTTC. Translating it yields CASTRDRGPSYGYTF.

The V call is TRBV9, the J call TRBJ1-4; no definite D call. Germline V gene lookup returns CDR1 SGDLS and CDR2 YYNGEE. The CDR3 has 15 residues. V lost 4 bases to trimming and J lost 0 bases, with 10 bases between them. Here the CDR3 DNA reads TGTGCCAGCAGCCCTGGAATGGCAACTAATGAAAAACTGTTTTTT. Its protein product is CASSPGMATNEKLFF. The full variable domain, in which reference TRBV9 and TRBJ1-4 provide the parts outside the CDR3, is DSGVTQTPKHLITATGQRVTLRCSPRSGDLSVYWYQQSLDQGLQFLIQYYNGEERAKGNILERFSAQQFPDLHSELNLSSLELGDSALYFCASSPGMATNEKLFFGSGTQLSVL.

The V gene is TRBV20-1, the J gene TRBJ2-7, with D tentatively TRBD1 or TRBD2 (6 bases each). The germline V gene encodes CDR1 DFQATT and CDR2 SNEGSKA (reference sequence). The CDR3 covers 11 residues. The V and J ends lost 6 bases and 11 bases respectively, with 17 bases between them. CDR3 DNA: TGCAGTGCCACCTGGGGGGCCTGGAAGTACTTC. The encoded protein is CSATWGAWKYF.

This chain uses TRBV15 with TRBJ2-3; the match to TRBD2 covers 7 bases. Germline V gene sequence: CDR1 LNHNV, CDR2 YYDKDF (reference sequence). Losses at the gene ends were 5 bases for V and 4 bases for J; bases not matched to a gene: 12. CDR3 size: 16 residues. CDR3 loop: CATSQGGLALSDTQYF. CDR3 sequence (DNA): TGTGCCACCAGCCAGGGAGGGCTAGCTCTATCAGATACGCAGTATTTT.

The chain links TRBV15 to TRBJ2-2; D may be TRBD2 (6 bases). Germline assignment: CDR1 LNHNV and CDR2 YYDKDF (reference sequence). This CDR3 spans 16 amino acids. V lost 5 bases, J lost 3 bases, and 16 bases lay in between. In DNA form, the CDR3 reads TGTGCCACCAGCCCGGTCCTGGGGAGGCACACCGGGGAGCTGTTTTTT. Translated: CATSPVLGRHTGELFF.

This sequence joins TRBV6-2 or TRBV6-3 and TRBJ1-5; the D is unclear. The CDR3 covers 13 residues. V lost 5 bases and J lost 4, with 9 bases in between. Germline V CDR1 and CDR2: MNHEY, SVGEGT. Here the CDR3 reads CASSIEPNQPQHF. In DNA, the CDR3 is TGTGCCAGCAGTATCGAGCCGAATCAGCCCCAGCATTTT.

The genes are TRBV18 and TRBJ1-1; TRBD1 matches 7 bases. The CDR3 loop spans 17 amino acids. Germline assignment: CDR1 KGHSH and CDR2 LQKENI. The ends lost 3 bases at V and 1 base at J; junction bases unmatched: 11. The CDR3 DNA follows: TGTGCCAGCTCACCGCGACCCCCCGGGACAGCGAACACTGAAGCTTTCTTT. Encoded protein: CASSPRPPGTANTEAFF.

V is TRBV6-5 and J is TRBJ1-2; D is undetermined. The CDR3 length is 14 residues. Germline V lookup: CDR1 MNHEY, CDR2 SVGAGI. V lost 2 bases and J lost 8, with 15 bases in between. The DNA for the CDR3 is TGTGCCAGCAGTTACATTGACACTCCCGGCGGCTACACCTTC. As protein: CASSYIDTPGGYTF.

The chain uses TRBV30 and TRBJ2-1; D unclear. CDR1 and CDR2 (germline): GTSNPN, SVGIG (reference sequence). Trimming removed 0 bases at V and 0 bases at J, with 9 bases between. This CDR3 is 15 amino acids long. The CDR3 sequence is CAWSVGLGSYNEQFF. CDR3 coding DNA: TGTGCCTGGAGTGTTGGCTTGGGCTCCTACAATGAGCAGTTCTTC.

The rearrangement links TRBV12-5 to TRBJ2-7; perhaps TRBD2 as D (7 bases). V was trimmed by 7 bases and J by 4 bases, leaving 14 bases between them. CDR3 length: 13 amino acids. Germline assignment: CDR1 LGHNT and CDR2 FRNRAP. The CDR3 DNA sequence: TGTGCTAGTGCTCAGGAGGGGGGGTACGAGCAGTACGTC. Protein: CASAQEGGYEQYV.

The CDR3 DNA reads as TGTGCCAGCAGTATGGGGGGGGCCTATCAGCCCCAGCATTTT. Amino acid sequence: CASSMGGAYQPQHF. The rearrangement links TRBV27 to TRBJ1-5; the D gene is possibly TRBD1 (6 bases). The V end lost 5 bases, the J end lost 5 bases, and 13 bases lay between the germline ends. Germline lookup yields CDR1 MNHEY and CDR2 SMNVEV (reference sequence). The CDR3 spans 14 residues.

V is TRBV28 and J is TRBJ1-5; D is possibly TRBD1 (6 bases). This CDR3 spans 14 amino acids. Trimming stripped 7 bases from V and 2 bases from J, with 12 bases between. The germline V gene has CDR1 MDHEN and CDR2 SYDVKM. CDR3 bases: TGTGCCAGCACAGACGGGGGCCGCAATCAGCCCCAGCATTTT. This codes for CASTDGGRNQPQHF.